This record covers a single T cell receptor (beta chain). Its antigen remains unidentified. The record originates from a study of Ad26.COV2.S vaccination and SARS-CoV-2 variants. Findings and caveats of the study: The TCR-based breadth and depth measures might underestimate overall T cell responses.

Only in-frame clones appear in the TCRdb table, and some are missing; sequencing was by immunoSEQ multiplex PCR. The sample has approximately 350,000 clones; roughly 80% are singletons. In germline, CDR1 is DFQATT, CDR2 SNEGSKA (reference sequence). V was pared by 3 bases and J by 4 bases, with 11 bases between. This CDR3 is 13 amino acids long. The treatment is: around 19 received Ad26.COV2.S at low or high dose, single or two shots; about 5 received placebo; per-sample allocation not given. Specimens were obtained on day 63 following the first vaccine or placebo injection. Adults aged 18-55 years in Boston included the donor.

Sequenced here: peripheral blood, sampled in a trial of Ad26.COV2.S vaccine versus placebo. The origin of this receptor is a person between 18 and 65 years old who received the Ad26.COV2.S COVID-19 vaccine or a placebo. This chain connects TRBV20-1 to TRBJ2-3, with D maybe TRBD1 (5 bases). CDR3 protein: CSASMAGPDTQYF. The CDR3 coding sequence is TGCAGTGCTAGTATGGCAGGGCCAGATACGCAGTATTTT.